The text below deals with one T cell receptor (beta chain). This CDR3 is 11 amino acids long. CDR1 SGHTA and CDR2 FQGNSA come from the germline V gene. The V and J ends lost 4 bases and 10 bases respectively, with 10 bases between them. The sample originates from a study of blood T cell repertoires in COVID-19. About the research overall: The United States, Italy and Spain supplied acute and convalescent COVID-19 samples. Sources were T cells, B-cell-depleted T cells, or PBMCs; the material itself was cDNA or gDNA.

Repertoires were generated with immunoSEQ multiplex PCR, while TCRdb's copy carries only in-frame clones and drops some. The repertoire consists of 110,000 to 150,000 clones, with 80% occurring once and the leading ten covering over 4%. The receptor was isolated from a woman in her forties or fifties with acute or convalescent COVID-19. Sequencing was performed on peripheral blood. J is TRBJ1-2 and V is TRBV7-2; D gene unclear. This CDR3 is CASSSLLTYTF. The CDR3 region has the DNA TGTGCCAGCAGCTCCCTGCTAACCTACACCTTC.